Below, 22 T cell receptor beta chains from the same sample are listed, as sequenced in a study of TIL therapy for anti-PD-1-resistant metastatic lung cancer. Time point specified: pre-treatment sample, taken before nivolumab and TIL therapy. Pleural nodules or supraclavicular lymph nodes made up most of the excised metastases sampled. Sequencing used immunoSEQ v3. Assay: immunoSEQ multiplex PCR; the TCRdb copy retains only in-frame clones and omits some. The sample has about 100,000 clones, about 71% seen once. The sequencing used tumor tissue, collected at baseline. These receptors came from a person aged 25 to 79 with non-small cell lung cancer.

CDR3 nucleotide sequence: TGTGCCAGCAGTCAAGACACGGGCCTAGGGCAGTACTTC. This encodes CASSQDTGLGQYF. The chain employs TRBV28 and TRBJ2-7; D remains unclear. The CDR3 is made up of 13 amino acids. In germline, CDR1 is MDHEN, CDR2 SYDVKM. The ends were cut back, 5 bases at V and 9 bases at J, with 17 bases in the middle.

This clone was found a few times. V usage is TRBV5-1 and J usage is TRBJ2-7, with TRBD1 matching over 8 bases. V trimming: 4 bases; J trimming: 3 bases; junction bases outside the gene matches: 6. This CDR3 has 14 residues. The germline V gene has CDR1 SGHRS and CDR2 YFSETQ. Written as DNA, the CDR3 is TGCGCCAGCAGCCCGGACAGGGAACTCTACGAGCAGTACTTC. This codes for CASSPDRELYEQYF. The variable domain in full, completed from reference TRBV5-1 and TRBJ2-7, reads KAGVTQTPRYLIKTRGQQVTLSCSPISGHRSVSWYQQTPGQGLQFLFEYFSETQRNKGNFPGRFSGRQFSNSRSEMNVSTLELGDSALYLCASSPDRELYEQYFGPGTRLTVT.

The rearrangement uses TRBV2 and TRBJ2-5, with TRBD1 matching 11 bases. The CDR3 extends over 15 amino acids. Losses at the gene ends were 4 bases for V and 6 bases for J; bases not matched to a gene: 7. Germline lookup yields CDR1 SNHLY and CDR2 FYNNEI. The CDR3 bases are TGTGCCAGCAGTGCCGGACAGGGGGCTTTAAAGACCCAGTACTTC. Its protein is CASSAGQGALKTQYF.

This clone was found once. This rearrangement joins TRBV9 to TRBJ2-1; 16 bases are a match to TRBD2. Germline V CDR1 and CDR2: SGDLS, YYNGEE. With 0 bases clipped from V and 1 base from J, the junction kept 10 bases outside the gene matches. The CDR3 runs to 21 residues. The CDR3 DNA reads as TGTGCCAGCAGCGTAGTACCCTCCGGGACTAGCGGGGGGGGTTCCTACAATGAGCAGTTCTTC. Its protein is CASSVVPSGTSGGGSYNEQFF.

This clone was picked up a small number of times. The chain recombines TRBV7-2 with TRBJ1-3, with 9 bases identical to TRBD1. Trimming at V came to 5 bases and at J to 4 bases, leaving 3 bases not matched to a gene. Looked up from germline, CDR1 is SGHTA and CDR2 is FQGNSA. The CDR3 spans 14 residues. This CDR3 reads CASSTGTGGNTIYF. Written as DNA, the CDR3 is TGTGCCAGCAGCACTGGGACAGGGGGAAACACCATATATTTT.

CDR3 residues: CASSPPGGGERKPKETQYF. CDR3 sequence (DNA): TGTGCCAGCTCACCACCTGGCGGCGGGGAGCGGAAACCCAAAGAGACCCAGTACTTC. The chain uses TRBV18 and TRBJ2-5; weak D call: TRBD2 (6 bases). The germline V and J ends were trimmed by 0 bases and 3 bases, with 23 bases remaining between them. The length of the CDR3 is 19 residues. Germline CDR1 KGHSH, CDR2 LQKENI.

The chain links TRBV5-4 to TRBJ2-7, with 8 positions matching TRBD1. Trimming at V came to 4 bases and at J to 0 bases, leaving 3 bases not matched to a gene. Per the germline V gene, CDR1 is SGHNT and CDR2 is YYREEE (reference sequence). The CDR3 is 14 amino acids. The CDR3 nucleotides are TGTGCCAGCAGCGACAGGGGCATCTCCTACGAGCAGTACTTC. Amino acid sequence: CASSDRGISYEQYF.

This CDR3 reads CASSLGTGYDEQYF. In DNA form, the CDR3 reads TGTGCCAGCAGCCTAGGGACAGGGTACGACGAGCAGTACTTC. The chain couples TRBV6-2 or TRBV6-3 to TRBJ2-7; 9 bases line up with TRBD1. Losses at the gene ends were 6 bases for V and 5 bases for J; bases not matched to a gene: 8. The CDR3 contains 14 residues. Germline V gene sequence: CDR1 MNHEY, CDR2 SVGEGT.

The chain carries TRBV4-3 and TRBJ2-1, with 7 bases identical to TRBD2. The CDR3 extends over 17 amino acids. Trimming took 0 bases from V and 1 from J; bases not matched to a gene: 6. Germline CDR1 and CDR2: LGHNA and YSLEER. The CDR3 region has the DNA TGCGCCAGCAGCCAAGAACGACACGGGAGGTCCTACAATGAGCAGTTCTTC. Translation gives CASSQERHGRSYNEQFF.

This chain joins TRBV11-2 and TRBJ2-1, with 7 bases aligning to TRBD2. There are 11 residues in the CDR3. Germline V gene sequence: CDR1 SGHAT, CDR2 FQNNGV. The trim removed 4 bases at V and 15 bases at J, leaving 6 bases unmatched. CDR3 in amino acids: CASSSGGWGFF. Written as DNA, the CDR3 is TGTGCCAGCAGCTCGGGAGGTTGGGGGTTCTTC.

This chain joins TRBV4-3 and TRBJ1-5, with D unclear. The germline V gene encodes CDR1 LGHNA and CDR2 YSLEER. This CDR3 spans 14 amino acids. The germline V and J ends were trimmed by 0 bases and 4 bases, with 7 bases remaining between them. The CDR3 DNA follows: TGCGCCAGCAGCCAAGATCTGGCAAATCAGCCCCAGCATTTT. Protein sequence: CASSQDLANQPQHF.

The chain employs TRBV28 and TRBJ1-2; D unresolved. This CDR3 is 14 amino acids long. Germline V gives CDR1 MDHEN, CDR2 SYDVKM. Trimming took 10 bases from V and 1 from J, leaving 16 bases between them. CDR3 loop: CATMWTGGNYGYTF. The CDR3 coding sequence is TGTGCCACCATGTGGACCGGAGGTAACTATGGCTACACCTTC.

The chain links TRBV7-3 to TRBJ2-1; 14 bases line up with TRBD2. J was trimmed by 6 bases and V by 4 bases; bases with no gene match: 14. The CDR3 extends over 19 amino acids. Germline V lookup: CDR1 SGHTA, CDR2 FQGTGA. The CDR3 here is CASSSTTSGRAKRVNEQFF. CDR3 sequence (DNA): TGTGCCAGCAGCTCCACGACTAGCGGGAGGGCTAAACGCGTCAATGAGCAGTTCTTC.

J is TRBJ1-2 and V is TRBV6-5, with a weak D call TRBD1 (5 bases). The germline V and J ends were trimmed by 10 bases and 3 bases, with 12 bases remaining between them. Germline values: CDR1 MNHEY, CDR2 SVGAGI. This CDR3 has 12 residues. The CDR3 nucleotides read TGTGCCACCCAACAGGTTTACTATGGCTACACCTTC. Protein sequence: CATQQVYYGYTF.

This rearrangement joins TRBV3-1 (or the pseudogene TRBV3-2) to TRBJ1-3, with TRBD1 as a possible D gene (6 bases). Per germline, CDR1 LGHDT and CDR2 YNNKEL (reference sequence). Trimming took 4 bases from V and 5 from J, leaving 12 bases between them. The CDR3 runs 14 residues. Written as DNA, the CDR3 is TGTGCCAGCAGCCCTGGACAGTATCGAAACACCATATATTTT. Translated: CASSPGQYRNTIYF.

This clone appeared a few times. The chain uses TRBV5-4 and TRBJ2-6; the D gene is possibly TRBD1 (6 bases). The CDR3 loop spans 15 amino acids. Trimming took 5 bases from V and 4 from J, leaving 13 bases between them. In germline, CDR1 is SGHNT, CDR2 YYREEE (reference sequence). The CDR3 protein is CASRPQGTGANVLTF. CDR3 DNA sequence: TGTGCCAGCAGGCCCCAGGGGACAGGGGCCAACGTCCTGACTTTC.

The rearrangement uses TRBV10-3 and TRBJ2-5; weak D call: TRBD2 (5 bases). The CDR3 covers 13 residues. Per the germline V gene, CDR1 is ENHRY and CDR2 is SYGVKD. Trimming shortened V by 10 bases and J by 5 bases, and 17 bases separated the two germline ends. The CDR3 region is CANGLSPGETQYF. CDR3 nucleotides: TGTGCCAACGGACTCTCGCCCGGGGAGACCCAGTACTTC.

CDR3 DNA: TGTGCCAGCAGCACCGGGACCTTCACTTACTTC. Translation gives CASSTGTFTYF. This chain uses TRBV27 with TRBJ2-7, with D perhaps matching TRBD1 or TRBD2 (5 bases each). The germline V and J ends were trimmed by 6 bases and 13 bases, with 16 bases remaining between them. Germline V gene data show CDR1 as MNHEY and CDR2 as SMNVEV (reference sequence). This CDR3 contains 11 residues.

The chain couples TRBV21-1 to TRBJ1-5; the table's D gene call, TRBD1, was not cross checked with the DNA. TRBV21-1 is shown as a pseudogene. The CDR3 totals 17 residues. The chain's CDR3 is CASSPGTGGMNNQPQHF. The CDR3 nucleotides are TGTGCCAGCAGCCCCGGGACAGGGGGAATGAACAATCAGCCCCAGCATTTT.

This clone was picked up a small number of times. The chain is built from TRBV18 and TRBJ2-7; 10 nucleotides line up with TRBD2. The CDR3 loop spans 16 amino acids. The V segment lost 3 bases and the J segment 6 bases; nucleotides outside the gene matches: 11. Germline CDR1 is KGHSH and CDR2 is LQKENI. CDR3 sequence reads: CASSPSSGRAGGEQYF. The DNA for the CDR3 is TGTGCCAGCTCACCTTCGAGCGGGAGGGCCGGAGGCGAGCAGTACTTC.

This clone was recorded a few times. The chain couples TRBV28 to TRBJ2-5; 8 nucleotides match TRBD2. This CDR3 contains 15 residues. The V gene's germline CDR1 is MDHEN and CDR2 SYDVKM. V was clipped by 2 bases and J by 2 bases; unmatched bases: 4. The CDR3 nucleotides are TGTGCCAGCAGTTTAGCCAGACTAGCGCAAGAGACCCAGTACTTC. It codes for CASSLARLAQETQYF.

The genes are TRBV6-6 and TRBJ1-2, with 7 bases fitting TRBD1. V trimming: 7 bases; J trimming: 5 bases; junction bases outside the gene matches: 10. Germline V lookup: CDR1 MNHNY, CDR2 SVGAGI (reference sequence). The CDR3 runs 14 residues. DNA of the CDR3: TGTGCCAGCACCCAGGGGGGGGGCCGGTATGGCTACACCTTC. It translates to CASTQGGGRYGYTF.